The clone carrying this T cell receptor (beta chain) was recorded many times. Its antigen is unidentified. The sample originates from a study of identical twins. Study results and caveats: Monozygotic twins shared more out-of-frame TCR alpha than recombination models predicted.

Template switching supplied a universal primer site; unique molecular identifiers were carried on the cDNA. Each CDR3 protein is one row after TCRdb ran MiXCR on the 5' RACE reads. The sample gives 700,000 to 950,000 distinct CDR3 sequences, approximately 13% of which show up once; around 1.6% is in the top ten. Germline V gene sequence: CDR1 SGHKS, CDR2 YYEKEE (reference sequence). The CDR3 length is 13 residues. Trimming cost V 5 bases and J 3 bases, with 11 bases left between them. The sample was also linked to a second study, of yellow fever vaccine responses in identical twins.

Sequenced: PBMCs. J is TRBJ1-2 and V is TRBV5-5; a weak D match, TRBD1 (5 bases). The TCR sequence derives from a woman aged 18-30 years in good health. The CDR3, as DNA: TGTGCCAGCAGTCCAGGGCCTGACTATGGCTACACCTTC. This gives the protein CASSPGPDYGYTF.